The 15 T cell receptor beta chains given below trace back to one sample, sequenced in a study of control samples from healthy donors and cancer patients (dated by TCRdb to 2019 to 2021). Preparation of the library involved the immunoSEQ multiplex PCR assay. As stored in TCRdb, this immuneACCESS dataset retains in-frame rearrangements with V and J assigned. A fraction of the clones does not appear; measured against another copy, unresolved V genes explain less than half of the discrepancy, and the remainder lacks a known reason. This sample has roughly 88,000 clones in its table, and roughly 80% of those were observed once. The top ten hold around a fifth of the sample. The specimen sequenced was blood. The receptor set was obtained from a man aged 25-40 years in good health.

This rearrangement joins TRBV5-1 to TRBJ2-4; TRBD1 agrees at 9 bases. Germline V gene lookup returns CDR1 SGHRS and CDR2 YFSETQ. V shed 3 bases and J 6 bases; nucleotides not matched to a gene: 4. The CDR3 covers 14 residues. This CDR3 is CASSSQGAGNIQYF. CDR3 nucleotide sequence: TGCGCCAGCAGCTCACAGGGGGCCGGAAACATTCAGTACTTC.

The rearrangement uses TRBV5-6 and TRBJ1-5; 8 bases fit TRBD1. Trimming removed 1 base from V and 4 bases from J; junction bases left unmatched: 4. The CDR3 consists of 15 residues. Germline lookup yields CDR1 SGHDT and CDR2 YYEEEE. Here the CDR3 reads CASSLKQGGNQPQHF. The DNA of the CDR3 is TGTGCCAGCAGCTTGAAACAGGGGGGAAATCAGCCCCAGCATTTT.

The rearrangement joins TRBV6-5 to TRBJ1-5; D not resolved. The CDR3 covers 13 residues. Germline V gene lookup returns CDR1 MNHEY and CDR2 SVGAGI. V lost 6 bases and J 7 bases, leaving 13 bases between the germline ends. CDR3 region: CASSQVAHQPQHF. The CDR3 coding sequence is TGTGCCAGCAGCCAGGTGGCTCACCAGCCCCAGCATTTT.

The V and J genes are TRBV11-2 and TRBJ1-1; TRBD1 agrees at 7 bases. CDR1 is SGHAT and CDR2 is FQNNGV in the germline V gene. The CDR3 length is 13 residues. V gave up 5 bases and J gave up 1 base; unmatched junction bases: 1. The CDR3 sequence: CASSQGGNTEAFF. The CDR3 DNA reads as TGTGCCAGCAGCCAGGGGGGGAACACTGAAGCTTTCTTT.

The V and J genes are TRBV11-1 and TRBJ1-2; maybe TRBD1 (5 bases). The V gene lost 1 base and the J gene lost 7 bases, with 13 bases spanning the gap. Germline lookup yields CDR1 SGHAT and CDR2 FQDESV (reference sequence). The CDR3 runs 14 residues. For the CDR3, the DNA is TGTGCCAGCAGCTTAGACAGGAGCTATGGTGGCTACACCTTC. This gives the protein CASSLDRSYGGYTF.

The chain uses TRBV30 and TRBJ1-1; tentatively, D is TRBD1 (5 bases). The CDR3 has 16 residues. V was trimmed by 2 bases and J by 6 bases, leaving 22 bases between them. CDR1 and CDR2 from the germline V gene are GTSNPN and SVGIG (reference sequence). The DNA for the CDR3 is TGTGCCTGGAGTAGGCCCCGGGGGGGAAGACTTTCTGAAGCTTTCTTT. The encoded protein is CAWSRPRGGRLSEAFF.

The chain is built from TRBV7-6 and TRBJ2-1; D gene uncertain. CDR1 and CDR2 from the germline V gene are SGHVS and FNYEAQ. V lost 1 base and J 8 bases, leaving 6 bases between the germline ends. The CDR3 sequence is 12 residues long. This CDR3 reads CASSLVPDEQFF. The CDR3 region has the DNA TGTGCCAGCAGCTTAGTACCCGATGAGCAGTTCTTC.

This rearrangement joins TRBV4-1 to TRBJ2-2, with D tentatively TRBD1 (6 bases). Germline V lookup: CDR1 MGHRA, CDR2 YSYEKL. V lost 3 bases, J lost 1 base, and 9 bases lay in between. This CDR3 is built from 15 residues. The CDR3 region is CASSQTGQNTGELFF. The CDR3 coding sequence is TGCGCCAGCAGCCAGACAGGACAGAACACCGGGGAGCTGTTTTTT.

In its sample, this clone was seen once. This chain joins TRBV11-1 and TRBJ1-2; D possibly corresponds to TRBD1 (5 bases). V lost 2 bases, J lost 4 bases, and 5 bases lay in between. Germline CDR1 SGHAT, CDR2 FQDESV (reference sequence). The CDR3 covers 12 residues. This CDR3 reads CASSLRGYGYTF. In DNA, the CDR3 is TGTGCCAGCAGCTTAAGGGGCTATGGCTACACCTTC. Supplemented by reference TRBV11-1 and TRBJ1-2, the full variable domain reads EAEVAQSPRYKITEKSQAVAFWCDPISGHATLYWYRQILGQGPELLVQFQDESVVDDSQLPKDRFSAERLKGVDSTLKIQPAELGDSAMYLCASSLRGYGYTFGSGTRLTVV.

Of note for this clone: The same CDR3 is also encoded by other DNA sequences in this sample. The chain employs TRBV20-1 and TRBJ1-5, with unresolved D. The CDR3 contains 12 residues. Germline V gene data show CDR1 as DFQATT and CDR2 as SNEGSKA (reference sequence). Trimming took off 3 bases at V and 5 bases at J, with 8 bases between the two ends. In DNA form, the CDR3 reads TGCAGTGCTAGTTCCGGGGATCAGCCCCAGCATTTT. It codes for CSASSGDQPQHF.

The chain recombines TRBV4-2 with TRBJ1-5, with D perhaps TRBD1 (5 bases). Germline V CDR1 and CDR2: LGHNA, YNFKEQ. CDR3 length equals 14 residues. The V end lost 0 bases, the J end lost 5 bases, and 8 bases lay between the germline ends. The CDR3 loop reads CASSQDGGDQPQHF. As DNA, the CDR3 is TGTGCCAGCAGCCAAGACGGGGGAGATCAGCCCCAGCATTTT.

V is TRBV6-5 and J is TRBJ1-2, with TRBD1 as a possible D gene (6 bases). The CDR3 extends over 14 amino acids. From germline, CDR1 is MNHEY and CDR2 SVGAGI. Trimming left V 11 bases short and J 1 base short, with 17 bases between. The CDR3 DNA reads TGTGCCCACTCGGCAGGGGCCCTTAACTATGGCTACACCTTC. This gives the protein CAHSAGALNYGYTF.

V and J are TRBV19 and TRBJ2-2; no clear D. Looked up from germline, CDR1 is LNHDA and CDR2 is SQIVND (reference sequence). This CDR3 contains 13 residues. Between the trimmed V and J ends, which lost 3 bases and 7 bases, there was a span of 9 bases. CDR3 sequence: CASSIGLNGELFF. The CDR3 DNA reads as TGTGCCAGTAGTATCGGTCTAAACGGGGAGCTGTTTTTT.

The V call is TRBV5-6, the J call TRBJ2-1, with TRBD2 matching 11 bases. Germline V gene lookup returns CDR1 SGHDT and CDR2 YYEEEE. The V gene end was trimmed by 5 bases and the J gene end by 4 bases; junction bases not matched to a gene: 5. This CDR3 is 15 amino acids long. DNA for the CDR3: TGTGCCAGCAGTTTCAGGACTAGCGGGTACAATGAGCAGTTCTTC. Its protein is CASSFRTSGYNEQFF.

The count of this clone is one. The chain joins TRBV28 to TRBJ2-1, with 7 bases matching TRBD1. Losses at the gene ends were 3 bases for V and 5 bases for J; bases not matched to a gene: 4. The CDR3 covers 14 residues. Per the germline V gene, CDR1 is MDHEN and CDR2 is SYDVKM. The CDR3 sequence: CASSFLDRNNEQFF. CDR3 sequence (DNA): TGTGCCAGCAGTTTCTTGGACAGGAACAATGAGCAGTTCTTC.